A selection of T cell receptor beta chains follows, all from one sample in a study of cytomegalovirus exposure and HLA in healthy donors. TCRdb keeps only in-frame clones here, not all; method: immunoSEQ multiplex PCR. The table lists around 150,000 clones, roughly 82% of them singletons. The sequenced material came from PBMCs. The receptors here all came from a male donor in good health and CMV-seronegative. Each CDR3 is given with its conserved first and last residue. A D gene is named only where the DNA matches it firmly. Clone size is stated in some rows and not others, as once, few, many or a class when expanded.

V: TRBV27; J: TRBJ2-2; size: -; D: -; length: 15; CDR3: CASSSTGMNTGELFF; DNA: TGTGCCAGCAGTAGTACAGGGATGAACACCGGGGAGCTGTTTTTT
V: TRBV7-7; J: TRBJ2-5; size: -; D: -; length: 13; CDR3: CASSLLGGETQYF; DNA: TGTGCCAGCAGCTTACTAGGAGGGGAGACCCAGTACTTC
V: TRBV10-3; J: TRBJ2-7; size: -; D: -; length: 20; CDR3: CAISESGPTQGSGRGYEQYF; DNA: TGTGCCATCAGTGAGTCGGGTCCGACACAGGGGAGCGGGAGAGGTTACGAGCAGTACTTC
V: TRBV7-9; J: TRBJ1-3; size: -; D: -; length: 14; CDR3: CASSLRGTGNTIYF; DNA: TGTGCCAGCAGCTTGCGAGGGACTGGAAACACCATATATTTT
V: TRBV27; J: TRBJ2-2; size: -; D: -; length: 15; CDR3: CASSFERALTGELFF; DNA: TGTGCCAGCAGTTTTGAGAGGGCCTTAACCGGGGAGCTGTTTTTT
V: TRBV29-1; J: TRBJ2-7; size: -; D: -; length: 14; CDR3: CSVKLHASEGVGYF; DNA: TGCAGCGTTAAACTACATGCGAGCGAGGGTGTCGGTTACTTC
V: TRBV19; J: TRBJ1-6; size: -; D: TRBD1; length: 14; CDR3: CASSVTGINSPLHF; DNA: TGTGCCAGTAGTGTGACAGGGATTAATTCACCCCTCCACTTT
V: TRBV4-1; J: TRBJ2-7; size: -; D: TRBD2; length: 15; CDR3: CASSQDPAGSYEQYF; DNA: TGCGCCAGCAGCCAAGATCCAGCGGGATCCTACGAGCAGTACTTC
V: TRBV5-4; J: TRBJ2-3; size: once; D: TRBD2; length: 15; CDR3: CASSPWTSGADTQYF; DNA: TGTGCCAGCAGCCCGTGGACTAGCGGGGCCGATACGCAGTATTTT
V: TRBV7-2; J: TRBJ2-5; size: -; D: TRBD2; length: 16; CDR3: CASSPGTSGTQETQYF; DNA: TGTGCCAGCAGCCCAGGGACTAGCGGGACGCAAGAGACCCAGTACTTC
V: TRBV2; J: TRBJ1-4; size: -; D: -; length: 13; CDR3: CASSVSGYEKLFF; DNA: TGTGCCAGCAGTGTGTCAGGGTATGAAAAACTGTTTTTT
V: TRBV4-1; J: TRBJ2-5; size: -; D: -; length: 15; CDR3: CASSQAQGVTETQYF; DNA: TGCGCCAGCAGCCAAGCACAGGGAGTCACAGAGACCCAGTACTTC
V: TRBV30; J: TRBJ2-7; size: -; D: TRBD2; length: 15; CDR3: CAWGGRPTSPYEQYF; DNA: TGTGCCTGGGGGGGGAGGCCGACTAGCCCCTACGAGCAGTACTTC
V: TRBV29-1; J: TRBJ2-1; size: -; D: -; length: 18; CDR3: CSAHWLAQTLYSYNEQFF; DNA: TGCAGCGCCCACTGGCTAGCGCAAACGCTATACTCCTACAATGAGCAGTTCTTC
V: TRBV28; J: TRBJ2-5; size: -; D: -; length: 12; CDR3: CASSSPPETQYF; DNA: TGTGCCAGCAGTTCCCCTCCTGAGACCCAGTACTTC
V: TRBV29-1; J: TRBJ2-7; size: -; D: TRBD1; length: 13; CDR3: CSVEQGVAYEQYF; DNA: TGCAGCGTTGAGCAGGGGGTTGCCTACGAGCAGTACTTC
V: TRBV7-2; J: TRBJ2-7; size: -; D: TRBD2; length: 14; CDR3: CASSYRDYSYEQYF; DNA: TGTGCCAGCAGCTACCGGGACTATTCCTACGAGCAGTACTTC
V: TRBV19; J: TRBJ1-1; size: -; D: -; length: 14; CDR3: CASSRTGMNTEAFF; DNA: TGTGCCAGTAGTAGGACGGGAATGAACACTGAAGCTTTCTTT
V: TRBV6-4; J: TRBJ1-5; size: few; D: -; length: 15; CDR3: CASSEVTGSNQPQHF; DNA: TGTGCCAGCAGTGAAGTCACAGGGAGCAATCAGCCCCAGCATTTT